Presented here are 31 T cell receptor beta chains from one specimen sequenced in a study of blood T cell repertoires in COVID-19. Using immunoSEQ multiplex PCR, the repertoire was profiled, and TCRdb retains in-frame clones only, with some absent. This sample yields roughly 100,000 clones, of which just over 85% are seen a single time; around 2.1% belongs to the top ten. Sequencing was done on a sample of peripheral blood. The source of these receptors is a man between 45 and 60 years old with COVID-19, enrolled during active disease.

The chain recombines TRBV7-8 with TRBJ2-3, with TRBD1 as a possible D gene (5 bases). Germline CDR1 SGHVS, CDR2 FQNEAQ. This CDR3 spans 17 amino acids. The V gene lost 4 bases and the J gene lost 0 bases, with 17 bases spanning the gap. The CDR3, as DNA: TGTGCCAGCAGCTCTCTCCAGGGCCAGAGGAGCACAGATACGCAGTATTTT. Its translation is CASSSLQGQRSTDTQYF.

The chain carries TRBV30 and TRBJ2-7, with D unclear. V gave up 1 base and J gave up 5 bases, with 9 bases separating them. The length of the CDR3 is 12 residues. Germline loops: CDR1 GTSNPN, CDR2 SVGIG (reference sequence). This CDR3 is CAWSGSGHEQYF. CDR3 sequence (DNA): TGTGCCTGGAGTGGATCTGGGCACGAGCAGTACTTC.

CDR3 protein: CASSSYRWVGETQYF. The CDR3 DNA reads as TGTGCCAGCAGCTCCTATCGCTGGGTGGGCGAGACCCAGTACTTC. The chain has TRBV5-6 and TRBJ2-5, with D hard to call. Between the trimmed V and J ends, which lost 3 bases and 5 bases, there was a span of 17 bases. The germline CDR1 and CDR2 sequences are SGHDT and YYEEEE. The CDR3 spans 15 residues.

The chain employs TRBV5-4 and TRBJ2-7; 9 bases align to TRBD2. Germline V gives CDR1 SGHNT, CDR2 YYREEE (reference sequence). The ends lost 0 bases at V and 6 bases at J; junction bases unmatched: 4. This CDR3 comprises 14 residues. The CDR3 protein is CASSLVAGGTEQYF. The CDR3 coding sequence is TGTGCCAGCAGCTTGGTGGCGGGGGGGACCGAGCAGTACTTC.

The genes are TRBV5-1 and TRBJ2-7, with 12 bases matching TRBD1. CDR3 size: 17 residues. The germline V gene has CDR1 SGHRS and CDR2 YFSETQ. Trimming at V came to 2 bases and at J to 6 bases, leaving 12 bases not matched to a gene. The CDR3 DNA reads as TGCGCCAGCAGCTTCCGACCCCCCGGGACAGGGGGCGCCGAGCAGTACTTC. It encodes CASSFRPPGTGGAEQYF.

This chain joins TRBV29-1 and TRBJ2-7, with D perhaps matching TRBD1 (5 bases). The V and J ends lost 7 bases and 0 bases respectively, with 13 bases between them. In germline, CDR1 is SQVTM, CDR2 ANQGSEA. CDR3 length: 13 amino acids. CDR3 nucleotide sequence: TGCAGCGCATCCAGGGATCCCTCCTACGAGCAGTACTTC. This translates into CSASRDPSYEQYF.

The V and J genes are TRBV10-1 and TRBJ2-7; 8 nucleotides agree with TRBD1. CDR3 length: 14 amino acids. The germline V gene has CDR1 WNHNN and CDR2 SYGVQD (reference sequence). Trimming cost V 1 base and J 3 bases; bases outside gene matches: 2. CDR3 region: CASSEFGQGYEQYF. The DNA for the CDR3 is TGCGCCAGCAGTGAGTTTGGACAGGGCTACGAGCAGTACTTC.

This clone was picked up a small number of times. This rearrangement joins TRBV19 to TRBJ2-7, with D possibly TRBD2 on 6 matching bases. The ends were cut back, 5 bases at V and 3 bases at J, with 14 bases in the middle. The CDR3 length is 14 residues. Germline V gene lookup returns CDR1 LNHDA and CDR2 SQIVND (reference sequence). DNA of the CDR3: TGTGCCAGTAGTCCAACAGACGGGAGCTACGAGCAGTACTTC. It is translated as CASSPTDGSYEQYF.

The chain carries TRBV6-5 and TRBJ1-2, with 8 bases fitting TRBD1. Germline loops: CDR1 MNHEY, CDR2 SVGAGI. Trimming took 5 bases from V and 4 from J; bases not matched to a gene: 6. This CDR3 is built from 14 residues. CDR3 loop: CASSRETGAYGYTF. DNA for the CDR3: TGTGCCAGCAGTCGCGAGACAGGGGCCTATGGCTACACCTTC.

The chain uses TRBV7-9 and TRBJ1-4; no clear D gene. The CDR3 is 13 amino acids. Germline V gene data show CDR1 as SEHNR and CDR2 as FQNEAQ (reference sequence). V was cut by 1 base and J by 5 bases, with 5 bases left in between. Here the CDR3 reads CASSLGENEKLFF. The CDR3 DNA is TGTGCCAGCAGCTTAGGGGAGAATGAAAAACTGTTTTTT. The entire variable domain, with the rest obtained from reference TRBV7-9 and TRBJ1-4, is as follows: DTGVSQNPRHKITKRGQNVTFRCDPISEHNRLYWYRQTLGQGPEFLTYFQNEAQLEKSRLLSDRFSAERPKGSFSTLEIQRTEQGDSAMYLCASSLGENEKLFFGSGTQLSVL.

This rearrangement joins TRBV7-3 to TRBJ1-6; TRBD1 is a possible D gene (5 bases). This CDR3 is built from 15 residues. Germline values: CDR1 SGHTA, CDR2 FQGTGA. V lost 5 bases to trimming and J lost 9 bases, with 17 bases between them. The CDR3 loop reads CASSLGSGDGSPLHF. For the CDR3, the DNA is TGTGCCAGCAGCCTAGGTTCGGGGGATGGTTCACCCCTCCACTTT. Complete variable domain (other parts from reference TRBV7-3 and TRBJ1-6): GAGVSQTPSNKVTEKGKYVELRCDPISGHTALYWYRQSLGQGPEFLIYFQGTGAADDSGLPNDRFFAVRPEGSVSTLKIQRTERGDSAVYLCASSLGSGDGSPLHFGNGTRLTVT.

In its sample, this clone was seen a few times. The chain is built from TRBV5-1 and TRBJ2-7, with D uncertain. In germline, CDR1 is SGHRS, CDR2 YFSETQ. V gave up 1 base and J gave up 3 bases, with 14 bases separating them. This CDR3 contains 15 residues. In DNA form, the CDR3 reads TGCGCCAGCAGCTTGTCGCCGTCAGGAAACTACGAGCAGTACTTC. Protein sequence: CASSLSPSGNYEQYF.

V gene TRBV5-5 combines with J gene TRBJ1-5, with D perhaps matching TRBD1 (6 bases). Trimming pared 4 bases from V and 0 bases from J, leaving 11 bases between. Germline assignment: CDR1 SGHKS and CDR2 YYEKEE (reference sequence). The CDR3 runs to 15 residues. DNA of the CDR3: TGTGCCAGCAGCCCGGACAGTTATAGCAATCAGCCCCAGCATTTT. This encodes CASSPDSYSNQPQHF.

The V gene is TRBV27, the J gene TRBJ1-5; 7 bases match TRBD1. V was pared by 0 bases and J by 4 bases, with 3 bases of the junction left unmatched. Germline V gene sequence: CDR1 MNHEY, CDR2 SMNVEV (reference sequence). The CDR3 sequence is 15 residues long. Here the CDR3 DNA reads TGTGCCAGCAGTTTATCAGGGGGCGGTAATCAGCCCCAGCATTTT. Its translation: CASSLSGGGNQPQHF.

In its sample, this clone was seen once. The chain links TRBV28 to TRBJ1-5; D gene ambiguous. Germline values: CDR1 MDHEN, CDR2 SYDVKM. The CDR3 runs 14 residues. The germline V and J ends were trimmed by 3 bases and 2 bases, with 8 bases remaining between them. The CDR3 is CASSFPGGNQPQHF. The CDR3 region has the DNA TGTGCCAGCAGTTTTCCCGGGGGCAATCAGCCCCAGCATTTT.

The genes are TRBV30 and TRBJ1-6; maybe TRBD1 (6 bases). CDR1 is GTSNPN and CDR2 is SVGIG in the germline V gene (reference sequence). The CDR3 runs 19 residues. V gave up 3 bases and J gave up 0 bases, with 21 bases separating them. CDR3 amino acids: CAWRGSGTPFSSYNSPLHF. CDR3 nucleotides: TGTGCCTGGAGAGGATCCGGGACACCCTTCAGCTCCTATAATTCACCCCTCCACTTT.

The chain joins TRBV5-1 to TRBJ1-4, with D maybe TRBD1 (6 bases). The CDR3 has 14 amino acids. The V end lost 0 bases, the J end lost 13 bases, and 16 bases lay between the germline ends. Per the germline V gene, CDR1 is SGHRS and CDR2 is YFSETQ. The CDR3 spells CASSLGDKAWGLFF. The CDR3 DNA reads as TGCGCCAGCAGCTTGGGGGACAAGGCATGGGGACTGTTTTTT.

This chain uses TRBV10-2 with TRBJ1-1; the D gene is possibly TRBD1 (5 bases). This CDR3 has 15 residues. Germline CDR1 and CDR2: WSHSY and SAAADI. Trimming pared 6 bases from V and 3 bases from J, leaving 17 bases between. In DNA, the CDR3 is TGCGCCAGCAGGATCCCGGACAAAAGCGACACTGAAGCTTTCTTT. Its translation: CASRIPDKSDTEAFF.

This sequence joins TRBV11-3 and TRBJ1-1; the D gene is possibly TRBD1 (6 bases). This CDR3 comprises 16 residues. V lost 6 bases and J 4 bases, leaving 21 bases between the germline ends. Germline CDR1 and CDR2: SGHNT and YENEEA. The CDR3 region is CASSPGQRLGPTEAFF. Here the CDR3 DNA reads TGTGCCAGCAGTCCTGGACAGCGATTAGGACCCACTGAAGCTTTCTTT.

The J gene is TRBJ2-1, the V gene TRBV5-1; TRBD2 agrees at 10 bases. Trimming at V came to 4 bases and at J to 2 bases, leaving 6 bases not matched to a gene. The CDR3 covers 16 residues. The germline CDR1 and CDR2 sequences are SGHRS and YFSETQ. CDR3 sequence: CASSPSGGRTYNEQFF. CDR3 bases: TGCGCCAGCAGCCCTAGCGGGGGAAGGACCTACAATGAGCAGTTCTTC.

A few counts support this clone. V is TRBV10-3 and J is TRBJ2-1, with 13 bases fitting TRBD2. The CDR3 spans 15 residues. V lost 10 bases and J lost 9; bases outside the gene matches: 12. The germline CDR1 and CDR2 sequences are ENHRY and SYGVKD. The CDR3 bases are TGTGCCACCTGGACTAGCGGGGGCGCCAGTAGTGAGCAGTTCTTC. It specifies CATWTSGGASSEQFF.

The J gene is TRBJ1-5, the V gene TRBV28; TRBD1 is a possible D gene (6 bases). With 2 bases removed from V and 6 bases from J, the gap between germline ends came to 11 bases. The CDR3 is 14 residues long. Germline CDR1 MDHEN, CDR2 SYDVKM. The DNA of the CDR3 is TGTGCCAGCAGTTTACTGGGGGCCGGTCAGCCCCAGCATTTT. It is translated as CASSLLGAGQPQHF.

This chain joins TRBV4-2 and TRBJ2-1, with a possible D match to TRBD2 (6 bases). The ends were cut back, 0 bases at V and 3 bases at J, with 9 bases in the middle. This CDR3 is 15 amino acids long. The germline gives CDR1 LGHNA, CDR2 YNFKEQ. The CDR3 here is CASSQEGGGYNEQFF. DNA of the CDR3: TGTGCCAGCAGCCAAGAGGGGGGAGGCTACAATGAGCAGTTCTTC.

The chain uses TRBV11-2 and TRBJ1-3; D unclear. Germline CDR1 and CDR2: SGHAT and FQNNGV. Trimming left V 0 bases short and J 2 bases short, with 8 bases between. This CDR3 contains 15 residues. CDR3 bases: TGTGCCAGCAGCTTAGACCCGGTGACTGGAAACACCATATATTTT. As protein: CASSLDPVTGNTIYF. Drawing the rest from reference TRBV11-2 and TRBJ1-3, the complete variable domain is EAGVAQSPRYKIIEKRQSVAFWCNPISGHATLYWYQQILGQGPKLLIQFQNNGVVDDSQLPKDRFSAERLKGVDSTLKIQPAKLEDSAVYLCASSLDPVTGNTIYFGEGSWLTVV.

V is TRBV11-3 and J is TRBJ2-3; D is unclear. The ends were cut back, 0 bases at V and 4 bases at J, with 8 bases in the middle. The CDR3 has 14 residues. Germline V gene lookup returns CDR1 SGHNT and CDR2 YENEEA. The CDR3, as DNA: TGTGCCAGCAGCTTAGACAGGTTTTCAGATACGCAGTATTTT. Protein sequence: CASSLDRFSDTQYF.

The rearrangement joins TRBV30 to TRBJ2-7; a possible D gene is TRBD2 (6 bases). CDR3 length: 14 residues. The V end lost 6 bases, the J end lost 0 bases, and 15 bases lay between the germline ends. The germline gives CDR1 GTSNPN, CDR2 SVGIG (reference sequence). The CDR3 region has the DNA TGTGCCTGTGCTTGGGCGGGGAGCTCCTACGAGCAGTACTTC. Protein product: CACAWAGSSYEQYF.

V usage is TRBV5-1 and J usage is TRBJ2-3; 11 bases match TRBD2. Germline CDR1 SGHRS, CDR2 YFSETQ. The junction had 5 bases not matched to a gene; V was cut back by 6 bases and J by 2 bases. This CDR3 has 15 amino acids. The CDR3 loop reads CASKSSGGFTDTQYF. In nucleotides, the CDR3 is TGCGCCAGCAAGTCTAGCGGGGGGTTCACAGATACGCAGTATTTT.

The chain recombines TRBV5-1 with TRBJ2-2; TRBD2 aligns across 7 bases. The germline V gene has CDR1 SGHRS and CDR2 YFSETQ. The CDR3 has 16 amino acids. Trimming cost V 3 bases and J 2 bases; bases outside gene matches: 7. In DNA, the CDR3 is TGCGCCAGCAGCTCGCTGGTAGCGGGTAACACCGGGGAGCTGTTTTTT. It translates to CASSSLVAGNTGELFF.

The genes are TRBV19 and TRBJ1-5; TRBD1 matches at 8 bases. Unmatched junction bases numbered 7, after V lost 10 bases and J lost 5 bases. Germline V gene data show CDR1 as LNHDA and CDR2 as SQIVND (reference sequence). This CDR3 is 13 amino acids long. In DNA form, the CDR3 reads TGTGCCACCTCCGGGACAGGTGATCAGCCCCAGCATTTT. Amino acid sequence: CATSGTGDQPQHF.

The chain is built from TRBV12-3 or TRBV12-4 and TRBJ1-5; D may be TRBD1 (5 bases). This CDR3 comprises 13 residues. Trimming shortened V by 2 bases and J by 9 bases, and 11 bases separated the two germline ends. The CDR3 loop reads CASSLKGGGPQHF. The CDR3 coding sequence is TGTGCCAGCAGTTTAAAGGGCGGGGGGCCCCAGCATTTT.

The DNA for the CDR3 is TGTGCCAGCAGTCGAAAGGAGAGCAATGAGCAGTTCTTC. This translates into CASSRKESNEQFF. V and J are TRBV6-5 and TRBJ2-1; D not certain. Germline values: CDR1 MNHEY, CDR2 SVGAGI. Trimming removed 5 bases at V and 6 bases at J, with 11 bases between. This CDR3 has 13 amino acids.